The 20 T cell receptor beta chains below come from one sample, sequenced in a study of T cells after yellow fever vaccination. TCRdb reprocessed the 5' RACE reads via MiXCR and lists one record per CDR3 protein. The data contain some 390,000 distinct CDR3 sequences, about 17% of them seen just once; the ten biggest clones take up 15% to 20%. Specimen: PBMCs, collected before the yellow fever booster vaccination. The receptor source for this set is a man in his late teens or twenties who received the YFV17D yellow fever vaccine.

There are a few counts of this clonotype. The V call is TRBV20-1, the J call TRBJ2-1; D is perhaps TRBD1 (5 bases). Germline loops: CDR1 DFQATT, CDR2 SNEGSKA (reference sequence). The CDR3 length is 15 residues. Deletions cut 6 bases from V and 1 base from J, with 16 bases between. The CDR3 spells CSAYQGKISYNEQFF. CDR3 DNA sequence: TGCAGTGCCTACCAGGGAAAAATTTCCTACAATGAGCAGTTCTTC.

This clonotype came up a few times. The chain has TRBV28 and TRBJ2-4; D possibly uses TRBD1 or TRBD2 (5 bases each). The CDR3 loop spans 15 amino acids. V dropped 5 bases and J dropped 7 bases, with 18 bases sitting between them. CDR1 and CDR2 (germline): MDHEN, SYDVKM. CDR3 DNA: TGTGCCAGCAGTCCCGGGACCCCAACTATTAACATTCAGTACTTC. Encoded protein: CASSPGTPTINIQYF.

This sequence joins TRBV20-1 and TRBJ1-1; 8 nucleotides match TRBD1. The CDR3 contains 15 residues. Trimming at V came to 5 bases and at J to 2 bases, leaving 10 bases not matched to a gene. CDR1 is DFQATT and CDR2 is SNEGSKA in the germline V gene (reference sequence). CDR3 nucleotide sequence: TGCAGTGCTCAGACCCAGGGGGCTTTAAACACTGAAGCTTTCTTT. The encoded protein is CSAQTQGALNTEAFF.

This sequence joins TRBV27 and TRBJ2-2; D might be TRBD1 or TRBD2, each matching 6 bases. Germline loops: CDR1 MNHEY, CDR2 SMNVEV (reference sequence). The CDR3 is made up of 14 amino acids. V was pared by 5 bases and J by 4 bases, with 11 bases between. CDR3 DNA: TGTGCCAGCAGTGTGGGGGGCCCCACCGGGGAGCTGTTTTTT. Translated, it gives CASSVGGPTGELFF.

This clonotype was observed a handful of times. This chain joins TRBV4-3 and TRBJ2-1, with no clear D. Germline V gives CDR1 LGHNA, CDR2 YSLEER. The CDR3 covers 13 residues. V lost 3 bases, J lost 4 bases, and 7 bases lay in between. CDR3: CASSHTTYNEQFF. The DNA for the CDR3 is TGCGCCAGCAGCCACACCACTTACAATGAGCAGTTCTTC.

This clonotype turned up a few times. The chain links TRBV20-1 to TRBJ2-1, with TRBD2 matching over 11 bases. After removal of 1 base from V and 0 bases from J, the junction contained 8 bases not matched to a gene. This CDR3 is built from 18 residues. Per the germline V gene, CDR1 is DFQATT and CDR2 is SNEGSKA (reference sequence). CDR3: CSARGLAGGLSSYNEQFF. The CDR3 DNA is TGCAGTGCTAGAGGCCTAGCGGGGGGCCTGAGCTCCTACAATGAGCAGTTCTTC.

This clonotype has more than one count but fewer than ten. The CDR3 region has the DNA TGCAGTGCTAGAGTGGGGGCCCAGGGCAATCAGCCCCAGCATTTT. Translating gives CSARVGAQGNQPQHF. This chain links TRBV20-1 with TRBJ1-5, with D possibly matching TRBD1 (6 bases). V gave up 1 base and J gave up 2 bases, with 12 bases separating them. The CDR3 contains 15 residues. Germline values: CDR1 DFQATT, CDR2 SNEGSKA (reference sequence).

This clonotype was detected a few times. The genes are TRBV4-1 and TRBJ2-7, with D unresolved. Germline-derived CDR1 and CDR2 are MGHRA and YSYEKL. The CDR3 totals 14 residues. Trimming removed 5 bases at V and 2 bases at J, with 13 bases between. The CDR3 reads CASSATSSTYEQYF. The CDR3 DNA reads TGCGCCAGCAGCGCGACTTCAAGCACCTACGAGCAGTACTTC.

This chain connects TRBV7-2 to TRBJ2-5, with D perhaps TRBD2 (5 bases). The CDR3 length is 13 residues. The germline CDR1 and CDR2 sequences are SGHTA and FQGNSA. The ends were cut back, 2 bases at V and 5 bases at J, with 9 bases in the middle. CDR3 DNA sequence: TGTGCCAGCAGCTTAACCCTAGCCGAGACCCAGTACTTC. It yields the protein CASSLTLAETQYF.

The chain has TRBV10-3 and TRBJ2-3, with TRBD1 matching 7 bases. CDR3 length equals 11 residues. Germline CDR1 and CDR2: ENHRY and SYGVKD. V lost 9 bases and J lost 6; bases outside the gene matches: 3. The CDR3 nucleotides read TGTGCCATGGGACAGACGGATACGCAGTATTTT. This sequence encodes CAMGQTDTQYF.

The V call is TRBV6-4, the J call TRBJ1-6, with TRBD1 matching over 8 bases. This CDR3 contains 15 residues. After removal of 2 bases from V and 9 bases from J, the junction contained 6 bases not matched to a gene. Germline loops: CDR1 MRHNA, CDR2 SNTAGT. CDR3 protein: CASSDTTGVASPLHF. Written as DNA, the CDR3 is TGTGCCAGCAGTGACACGACAGGGGTGGCTTCACCCCTCCACTTT.

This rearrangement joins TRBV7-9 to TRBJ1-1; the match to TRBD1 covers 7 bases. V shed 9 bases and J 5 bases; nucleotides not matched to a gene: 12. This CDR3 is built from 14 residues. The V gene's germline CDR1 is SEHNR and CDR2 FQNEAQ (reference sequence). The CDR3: CASRRGGWGTEAFF. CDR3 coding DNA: TGTGCCAGTCGTAGAGGGGGCTGGGGGACTGAAGCTTTCTTT.

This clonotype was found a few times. The CDR3 DNA sequence: TGTGCCAGCAGCCTGCGGGGGACTAGCGGGGGAGGGGGCACAGATACGCAGTATTTT. Protein: CASSLRGTSGGGGTDTQYF. This sequence joins TRBV7-6 and TRBJ2-3, with 14 bases aligning to TRBD2. The CDR3 loop spans 19 amino acids. CDR1 and CDR2 from the germline V gene are SGHVS and FNYEAQ. V lost 5 bases and J lost 1; bases outside the gene matches: 11.

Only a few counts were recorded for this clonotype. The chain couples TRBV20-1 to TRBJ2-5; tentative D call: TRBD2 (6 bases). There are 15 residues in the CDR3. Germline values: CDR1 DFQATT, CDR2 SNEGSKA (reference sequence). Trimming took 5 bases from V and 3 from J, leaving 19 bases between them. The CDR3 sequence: CSAGGSSGREETQYF. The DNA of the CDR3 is TGCAGTGCTGGGGGTAGTAGCGGAAGGGAAGAGACCCAGTACTTC.

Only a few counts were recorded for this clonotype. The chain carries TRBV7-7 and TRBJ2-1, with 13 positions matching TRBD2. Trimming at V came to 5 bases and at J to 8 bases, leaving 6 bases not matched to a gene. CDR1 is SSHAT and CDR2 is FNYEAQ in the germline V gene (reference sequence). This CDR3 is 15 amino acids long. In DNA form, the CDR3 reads TGTGCCAGCAGCGAACTAGCGGGGGGGCCCGATGAGCAGTTCTTC. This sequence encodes CASSELAGGPDEQFF.

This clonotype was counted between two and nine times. The CDR3 loop reads CASSGAGDYSAKNIQYF. CDR3 nucleotide sequence: TGCGCCAGCAGCGGGGCGGGGGATTACTCCGCCAAAAACATTCAGTACTTC. The chain recombines TRBV5-1 with TRBJ2-4, with TRBD2 matching over 7 bases. The CDR3 runs 17 residues. The V gene end was trimmed by 4 bases and the J gene end by 1 base; junction bases not matched to a gene: 11. Germline V lookup: CDR1 SGHRS, CDR2 YFSETQ. The entire variable domain, with the rest obtained from reference TRBV5-1 and TRBJ2-4, is as follows: KAGVTQTPRYLIKTRGQQVTLSCSPISGHRSVSWYQQTPGQGLQFLFEYFSETQRNKGNFPGRFSGRQFSNSRSEMNVSTLELGDSALYLCASSGAGDYSAKNIQYFGAGTRLSVL.

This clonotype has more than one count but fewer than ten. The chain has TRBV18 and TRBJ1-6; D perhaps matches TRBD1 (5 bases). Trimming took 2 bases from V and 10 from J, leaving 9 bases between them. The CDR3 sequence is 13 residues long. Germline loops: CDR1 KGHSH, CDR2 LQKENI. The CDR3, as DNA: TGTGCCAGCTCACCAGGGGCTTGGTCACCCCTCCACTTT. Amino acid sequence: CASSPGAWSPLHF.

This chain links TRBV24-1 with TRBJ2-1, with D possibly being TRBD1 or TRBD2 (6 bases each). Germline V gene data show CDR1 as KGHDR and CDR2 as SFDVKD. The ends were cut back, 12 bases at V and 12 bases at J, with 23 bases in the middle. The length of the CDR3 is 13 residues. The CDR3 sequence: CASMGGAASRQFF. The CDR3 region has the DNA TGTGCCTCCATGGGGGGCGCAGCTTCCAGGCAGTTCTTC.

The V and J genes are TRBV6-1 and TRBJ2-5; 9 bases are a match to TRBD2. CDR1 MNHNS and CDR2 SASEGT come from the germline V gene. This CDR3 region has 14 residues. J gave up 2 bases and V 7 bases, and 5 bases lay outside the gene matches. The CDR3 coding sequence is TGTGCCAGCACGGCTAGCGGGGCTCAAGAGACCCAGTACTTC. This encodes CASTASGAQETQYF.

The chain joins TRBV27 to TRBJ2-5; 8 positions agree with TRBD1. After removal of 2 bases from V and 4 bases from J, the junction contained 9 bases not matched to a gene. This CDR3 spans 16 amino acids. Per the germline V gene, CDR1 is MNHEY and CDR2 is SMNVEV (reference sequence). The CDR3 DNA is TGTGCCAGCAGTTTAACCCCGGGCAGGGGGCTAGAGACCCAGTACTTC. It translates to CASSLTPGRGLETQYF.